What follows are 19 T cell receptor beta chains derived from one specimen sequenced in a study of T cells in Graves' hyperthyroidism and ophthalmopathy. Researchers took RNA transcripts and amplified the TCR beta CDR3 regions from them. Using the HTBI primer set, a first-round RT-PCR was run on the TCR CDR3. Each CDR3 protein is one row after TCRdb ran MiXCR on the multiplex PCR reads. Here the sample spans a few hundred thousand distinct CDR3 sequences, approximately 44% being singletons. Sequencing input: peripheral blood or thyroid tissue (not recorded which). Source of these receptors: a woman in her late teens or twenties with Graves' hyperthyroidism.

This clonotype was seen ten or more times. The V call is TRBV3-1, the J call TRBJ2-7; D not certain. There are 11 residues in the CDR3. CDR1 and CDR2 (germline): LGHDT, YNNKEL (reference sequence). V lost 1 base and J 6 bases, leaving 4 bases between the germline ends. CDR3 region: CASSQAVEQYF. The CDR3 region has the DNA TGTGCCAGCAGCCAAGCCGTCGAGCAGTACTTC.

In this sample, this clonotype turned up many times. The chain combines TRBV2 with TRBJ1-5; D uncertain. This CDR3 is built from 13 residues. Germline V CDR1 and CDR2: SNHLY, FYNNEI. V was shortened by 8 bases and J by 3 bases, with 11 bases between the two germline ends. CDR3 in DNA: TGTGCCAGCGGAGGGCAGCACAATCAGCCCCAGCATTTT. It encodes CASGGQHNQPQHF.

CDR3 in DNA: TGCGCCAGCAGCGTGCTAGGAGTGAACACCTTC. This codes for CASSVLGVNTF. This chain connects TRBV5-1 to TRBJ1-2; D is unresolved. Germline CDR1 and CDR2: SGHRS and YFSETQ. This CDR3 is 11 amino acids long. V lost 4 bases and J 12 bases, leaving 13 bases between the germline ends.

The rearrangement links TRBV5-1 to TRBJ2-5; D not certain. V was clipped by 3 bases and J by 1 base, with 13 bases between them. Germline CDR1 reads SGHRS; CDR2 reads YFSETQ. CDR3 size: 15 residues. The CDR3 is CASSSRDHPQETQYF. The CDR3 DNA reads as TGCGCCAGCAGCTCCCGAGACCACCCCCAAGAGACCCAGTACTTC.

Details on this clonotype: Given a much more abundant clone one base away, this may be a read error. The gene calls are TRBV2 and TRBJ2-7; no firm D call. The assigned J gene may be wrong: the sequence end matches TRBJ2-1 better. The V gene's germline CDR1 is SNHLY and CDR2 FYNNEI. The CDR3 consists of 12 residues. CDR3 in amino acids: CASRDAYNKQFF. The CDR3 nucleotides are TGTGCCAGTAGAGACGCCTACAATAAGCAGTTCTTC.

The V call is TRBV19, the J call TRBJ1-2, with 8 bases identical to TRBD1. With 2 bases clipped from V and 8 bases from J, the junction kept 10 bases outside the gene matches. The CDR3 runs 15 residues. The germline CDR1 and CDR2 sequences are LNHDA and SQIVND (reference sequence). CDR3 nucleotides: TGTGCCAGTAGTATAACTCCGGACAGGGCCAACGGCTACACCTTC. It encodes CASSITPDRANGYTF.

The V call is TRBV29-1, the J call TRBJ1-5; D not resolved. The CDR3 length is 15 residues. Trimming removed 6 bases at V and 0 bases at J, with 15 bases between. Germline lookup yields CDR1 SQVTM and CDR2 ANQGSEA. Written as DNA, the CDR3 is TGCAGCGTCACGTCCCGGGTTTATAGCAATCAGCCCCAGCATTTT. Translation: CSVTSRVYSNQPQHF.

In this sample, this clonotype turned up once. The CDR3: CASSLAAAAIYGYTF. CDR3 in DNA: TGTGCCAGCAGCTTAGCGGCGGCTGCAATCTATGGCTACACCTTC. The chain uses TRBV7-9 and TRBJ1-2; the D is unclear. Trimming took off 0 bases at V and 4 bases at J, with 12 bases between the two ends. CDR1 is SEHNR, CDR2 FQNEAQ, per germline (reference sequence). The CDR3 loop spans 15 amino acids. Drawing the rest from reference TRBV7-9 and TRBJ1-2, the complete variable domain is DTGVSQNPRHKITKRGQNVTFRCDPISEHNRLYWYRQTLGQGPEFLTYFQNEAQLEKSRLLSDRFSAERPKGSFSTLEIQRTEQGDSAMYLCASSLAAAAIYGYTFGSGTRLTVV.

This clonotype was recorded many times. J is TRBJ2-7 and V is TRBV7-2, with 7 nucleotides matching TRBD1. The CDR3 contains 13 residues. Looked up from germline, CDR1 is SGHTA and CDR2 is FQGNSA. V lost 1 base and J lost 5; bases outside the gene matches: 2. The CDR3 region is CASSLEGAHEQYF. In DNA form, the CDR3 reads TGTGCCAGCAGCTTAGAGGGGGCCCACGAGCAGTACTTC.

There are many counts of this clonotype. V usage is TRBV7-2 and J usage is TRBJ1-5, with TRBD1 as a possible D gene (5 bases). Germline CDR1 SGHTA, CDR2 FQGNSA. The CDR3 is 12 amino acids. The V end was cut by 7 bases, the J end by 4 bases, with 8 bases between. In nucleotides, the CDR3 is TGTGCCAGCACGGGGGGTAATCAGCCCCAGCATTTT. Translated, it gives CASTGGNQPQHF.

With regard to this clonotype: Given a much more abundant clone one base away, this may be a read error. The chain is built from TRBV10-3 and TRBJ1-2; 7 bases align to TRBD1. V trimming: 6 bases; J trimming: 4 bases; junction bases outside the gene matches: 8. The germline V gene encodes CDR1 ENHRY and CDR2 SYGVKD. The CDR3 length is 14 residues. Here the CDR3 reads CAIRTPGTVYGYTF. CDR3 DNA sequence: TGTGCCATCAGAACGCCCGGGACAGTCTATGGCTACACCTTC.

This clonotype showed up many times. J is TRBJ2-2 and V is TRBV12-3 or TRBV12-4; D may be TRBD1 (7 bases). Trimming shortened V by 5 bases and J by 7 bases, and 17 bases separated the two germline ends. The CDR3 extends over 15 amino acids. The CDR3 here is CASSPQEGAVGELFF. The CDR3 DNA is TGTGCCAGCAGTCCCCAGGAGGGGGCGGTCGGGGAGCTGTTTTTT.

This clonotype was seen many times. This chain links TRBV19 with TRBJ1-2, with 7 bases identical to TRBD1. Looked up from germline, CDR1 is LNHDA and CDR2 is SQIVND (reference sequence). This CDR3 is built from 15 residues. J lost 3 bases, V lost 7 bases, and 11 bases had no gene match. Written as DNA, the CDR3 is TGTGCCAGTAACGGGGACAGAAGTTCGGACTATGGCTACACCTTC. This gives the protein CASNGDRSSDYGYTF.

The CDR3 DNA reads as TGCAGCGTTGAAGGCCGGGATGGGAGTCCCTCGAGACAATCGTTTTTT. As protein: CSVEGRDGSPSRQSFF. The chain recombines TRBV29-1 with TRBJ1-4; unclear D gene. Trimming took off 1 base at V and 16 bases at J, with 28 bases between the two ends. This CDR3 has 16 residues. Germline V gene lookup returns CDR1 SQVTM and CDR2 ANQGSEA.

The V gene is TRBV20-1, the J gene TRBJ1-2; TRBD1 aligns across 9 bases. The V gene's germline CDR1 is DFQATT and CDR2 SNEGSKA (reference sequence). This CDR3 is built from 13 residues. V was clipped by 3 bases and J by 5 bases; unmatched bases: 4. The CDR3 sequence: CSARTGGKYGYTF. CDR3 nucleotide sequence: TGCAGTGCTAGGACAGGGGGAAAATATGGCTACACCTTC.

This chain connects TRBV5-1 to TRBJ2-6, with D perhaps matching TRBD1 (5 bases). Between the trimmed V and J ends, which lost 2 bases and 4 bases, there was a span of 10 bases. The CDR3 runs to 15 residues. Germline-derived CDR1 and CDR2 are SGHRS and YFSETQ. Here the CDR3 reads CASSFQGRGANVLTF. In DNA form, the CDR3 reads TGCGCCAGCAGCTTTCAGGGAAGAGGGGCCAACGTCCTGACTTTC. The full variable domain, completed using reference TRBV5-1 and TRBJ2-6, is KAGVTQTPRYLIKTRGQQVTLSCSPISGHRSVSWYQQTPGQGLQFLFEYFSETQRNKGNFPGRFSGRQFSNSRSEMNVSTLELGDSALYLCASSFQGRGANVLTFGAGSRLTVL.

Ten or more counts support this clonotype. The chain couples TRBV20-1 to TRBJ1-5, with D unclear. V lost 3 bases and J 4 bases, leaving 16 bases between the germline ends. Germline assignment: CDR1 DFQATT and CDR2 SNEGSKA (reference sequence). This CDR3 is 15 amino acids long. DNA of the CDR3: TGCAGTGCTAGTCGTGCGGGTCGGCGGAATCAGCCCCAGCATTTT. It codes for CSASRAGRRNQPQHF.

This clonotype has at least ten counts. This chain joins TRBV20-1 and TRBJ1-4, with unresolved D. V shed 0 bases and J shed 5 bases, with 7 bases lying between them. Germline V lookup: CDR1 DFQATT, CDR2 SNEGSKA (reference sequence). This CDR3 contains 13 residues. CDR3 region: CSARDRLNEKLFF. The DNA of the CDR3 is TGCAGTGCTAGAGATAGATTAAATGAAAAACTGTTTTTT.

This clonotype was recorded once. This may be a read error, as it is one base from a much larger clone. V gene TRBV11-2 combines with J gene TRBJ2-7; D might be TRBD2 (5 bases). Germline CDR1 reads SGHAT; CDR2 reads FQNNGV. The CDR3 is made up of 15 amino acids. CDR3 loop: CAGSSVASSSYEQYF. CDR3 in DNA: TGTGCCGGCAGCTCCGTAGCGTCAAGCTCCTACGAGCAGTACTTC. Full variable domain (rest looked up from reference TRBV11-2 and TRBJ2-7): EAGVAQSPRYKIIEKRQSVAFWCNPISGHATLYWYQQILGQGPKLLIQFQNNGVVDDSQLPKDRFSAERLKGVDSTLKIQPAKLEDSAVYLCAGSSVASSSYEQYFGPGTRLTVT.